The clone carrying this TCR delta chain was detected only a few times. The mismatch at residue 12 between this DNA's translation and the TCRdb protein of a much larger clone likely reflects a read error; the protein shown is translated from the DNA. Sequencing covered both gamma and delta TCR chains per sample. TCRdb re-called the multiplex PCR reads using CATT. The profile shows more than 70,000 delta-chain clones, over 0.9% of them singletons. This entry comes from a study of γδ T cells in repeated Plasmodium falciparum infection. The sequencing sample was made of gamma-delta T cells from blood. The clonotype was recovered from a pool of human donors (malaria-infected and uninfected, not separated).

This chain's CDR3 is CALGGPNIPLFARKSYINGDLTDKLIF. Here the CDR3 DNA reads TGTGCTCTTGGGGGCCCCAACATACCCCTTTTTGCGCGAAAGTCTTACATAAACGGGGACCTCACCGATAAACTCATCTTT. This chain joins TRDV1 and TRDJ1, with D possibly TRDD3 on 5 matching bases. The germline CDR1 and CDR2 sequences are TSWWSYY and QGS. CDR3 length: 27 residues. Trimming removed 4 bases at V and 1 base at J, with 49 bases between.